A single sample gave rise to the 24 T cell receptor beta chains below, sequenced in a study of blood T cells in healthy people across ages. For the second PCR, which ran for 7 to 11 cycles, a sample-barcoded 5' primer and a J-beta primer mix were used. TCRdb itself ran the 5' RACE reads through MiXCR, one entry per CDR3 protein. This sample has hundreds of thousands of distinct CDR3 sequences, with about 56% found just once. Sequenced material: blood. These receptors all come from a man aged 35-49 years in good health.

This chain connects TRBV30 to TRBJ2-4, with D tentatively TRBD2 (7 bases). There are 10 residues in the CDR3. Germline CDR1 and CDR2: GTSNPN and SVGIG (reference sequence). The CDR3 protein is CAYKGGVWYF. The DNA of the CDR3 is TGTGCTTACAAAGGGGGGGTTTGGTACTTC.

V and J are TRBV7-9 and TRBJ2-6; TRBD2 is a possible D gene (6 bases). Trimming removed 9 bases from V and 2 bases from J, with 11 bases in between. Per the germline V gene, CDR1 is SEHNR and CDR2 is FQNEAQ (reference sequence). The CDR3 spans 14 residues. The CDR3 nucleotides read TGTGCCAGTAAGGGAGGCGCTGGGGCCAACGTCCTGACTTTC. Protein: CASKGGAGANVLTF.

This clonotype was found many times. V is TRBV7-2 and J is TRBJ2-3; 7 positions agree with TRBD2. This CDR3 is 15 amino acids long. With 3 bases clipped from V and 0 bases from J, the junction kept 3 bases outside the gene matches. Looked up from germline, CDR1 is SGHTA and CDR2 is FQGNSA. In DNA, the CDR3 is TGTGCCAGCAGCTTGGCGGGAGCTAGCACAGATACGCAGTATTTT. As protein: CASSLAGASTDTQYF.

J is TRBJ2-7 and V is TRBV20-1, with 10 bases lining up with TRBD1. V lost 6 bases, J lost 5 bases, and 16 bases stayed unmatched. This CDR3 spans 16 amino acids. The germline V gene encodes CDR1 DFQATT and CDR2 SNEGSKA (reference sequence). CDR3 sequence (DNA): TGCAGTGCACTCGGGACAGGGGTCTCCGGTGTAAACGAGCAGTACTTC. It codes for CSALGTGVSGVNEQYF.

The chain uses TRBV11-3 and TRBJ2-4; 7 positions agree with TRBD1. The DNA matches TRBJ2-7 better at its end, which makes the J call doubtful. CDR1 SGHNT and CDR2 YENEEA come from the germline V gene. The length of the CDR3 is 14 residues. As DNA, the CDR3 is TGTGCCAGCAGCTACCGGACAGGAACCTACGAGCAGTACTTC. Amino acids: CASSYRTGTYEQYF.

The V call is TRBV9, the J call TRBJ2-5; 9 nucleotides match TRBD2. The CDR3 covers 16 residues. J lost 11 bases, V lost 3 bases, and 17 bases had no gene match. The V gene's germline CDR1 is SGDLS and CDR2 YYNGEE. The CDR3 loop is CASSELAGGVPNEQYF. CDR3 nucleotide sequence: TGTGCCAGCAGCGAACTAGCGGGTGGCGTCCCCAATGAGCAGTACTTC. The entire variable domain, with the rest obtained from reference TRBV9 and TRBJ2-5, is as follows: DSGVTQTPKHLITATGQRVTLRCSPRSGDLSVYWYQQSLDQGLQFLIQYYNGEERAKGNILERFSAQQFPDLHSELNLSSLELGDSALYFCASSELAGGVPNEQYFGPGTRLLVL.

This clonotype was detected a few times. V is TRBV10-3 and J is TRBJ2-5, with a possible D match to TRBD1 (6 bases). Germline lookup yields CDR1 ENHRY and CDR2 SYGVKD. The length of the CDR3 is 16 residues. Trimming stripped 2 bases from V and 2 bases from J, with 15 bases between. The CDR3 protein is CAISEPAGQKQETQYF. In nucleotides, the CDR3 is TGTGCCATCAGTGAGCCCGCCGGACAGAAACAAGAGACCCAGTACTTC.

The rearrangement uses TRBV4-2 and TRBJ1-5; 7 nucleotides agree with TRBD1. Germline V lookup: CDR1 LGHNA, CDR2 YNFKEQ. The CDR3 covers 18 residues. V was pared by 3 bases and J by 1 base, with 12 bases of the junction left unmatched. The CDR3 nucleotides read TGTGCCAGCAGCCACCTGGGGGAGGGGGCAAGGAGCAATCAGCCCCAGCATTTT. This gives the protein CASSHLGEGARSNQPQHF.

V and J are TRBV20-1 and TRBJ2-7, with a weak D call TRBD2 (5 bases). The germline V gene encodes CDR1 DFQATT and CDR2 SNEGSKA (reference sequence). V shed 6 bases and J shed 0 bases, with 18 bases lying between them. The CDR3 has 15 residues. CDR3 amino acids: CSAPQLVTGSYEQYF. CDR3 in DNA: TGCAGTGCCCCCCAACTAGTAACGGGCTCCTACGAGCAGTACTTC.

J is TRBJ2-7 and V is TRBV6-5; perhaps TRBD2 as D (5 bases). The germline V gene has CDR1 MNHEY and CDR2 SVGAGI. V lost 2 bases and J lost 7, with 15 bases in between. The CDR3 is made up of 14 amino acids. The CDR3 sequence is CASSYGSGEWEQYF. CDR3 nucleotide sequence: TGTGCCAGCAGTTACGGGTCTGGGGAGTGGGAGCAGTACTTC.

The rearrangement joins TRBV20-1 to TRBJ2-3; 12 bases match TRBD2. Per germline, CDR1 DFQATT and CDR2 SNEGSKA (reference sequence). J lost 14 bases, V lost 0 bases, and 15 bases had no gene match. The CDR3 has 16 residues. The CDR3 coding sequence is TGCAGTGCTAGAGACCCTGGGGCTAGCGGGGGGGCCCCTACGTATTTT. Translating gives CSARDPGASGGAPTYF.

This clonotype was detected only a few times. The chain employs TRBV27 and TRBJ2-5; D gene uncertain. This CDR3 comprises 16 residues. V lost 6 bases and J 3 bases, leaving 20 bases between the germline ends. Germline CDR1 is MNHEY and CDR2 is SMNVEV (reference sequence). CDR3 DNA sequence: TGTGCCAGCAGCTTTACGTACGCGACTTGGGAAGAGACCCAGTACTTC. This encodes CASSFTYATWEETQYF.

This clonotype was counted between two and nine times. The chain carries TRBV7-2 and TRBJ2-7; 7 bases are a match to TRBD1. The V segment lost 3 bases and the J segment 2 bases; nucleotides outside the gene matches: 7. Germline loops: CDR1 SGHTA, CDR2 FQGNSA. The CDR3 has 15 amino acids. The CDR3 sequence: CASSFTGTEPYEQYF. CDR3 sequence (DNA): TGTGCCAGCAGCTTCACCGGGACAGAACCCTACGAGCAGTACTTC.

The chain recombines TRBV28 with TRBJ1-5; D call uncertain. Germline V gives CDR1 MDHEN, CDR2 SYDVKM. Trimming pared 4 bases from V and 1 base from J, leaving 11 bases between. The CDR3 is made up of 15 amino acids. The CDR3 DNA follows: TGTGCCAGCAGTTCTCAGGAATCAAGCAATCAGCCCCAGCATTTT. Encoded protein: CASSSQESSNQPQHF.

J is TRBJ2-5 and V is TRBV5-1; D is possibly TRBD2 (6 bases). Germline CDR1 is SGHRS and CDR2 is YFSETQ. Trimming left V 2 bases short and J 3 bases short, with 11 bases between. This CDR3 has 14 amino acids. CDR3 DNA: TGCGCCAGCAGCTTCCGGGAGCAGGAAGAGACCCAGTACTTC. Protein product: CASSFREQEETQYF.

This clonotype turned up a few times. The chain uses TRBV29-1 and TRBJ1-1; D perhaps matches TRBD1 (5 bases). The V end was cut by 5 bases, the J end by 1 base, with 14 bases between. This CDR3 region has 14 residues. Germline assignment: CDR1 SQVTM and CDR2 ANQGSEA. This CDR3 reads CSVRERRGNTEAFF. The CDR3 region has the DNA TGCAGCGTTCGGGAACGGAGGGGGAACACTGAAGCTTTCTTT. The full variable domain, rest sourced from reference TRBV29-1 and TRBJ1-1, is SAVISQKPSRDICQRGTSLTIQCQVDSQVTMMFWYRQQPGQSLTLIATANQGSEATYESGFVIDKFPISRPNLTFSTLTVSNMSPEDSSIYLCSVRERRGNTEAFFGQGTRLTVV.

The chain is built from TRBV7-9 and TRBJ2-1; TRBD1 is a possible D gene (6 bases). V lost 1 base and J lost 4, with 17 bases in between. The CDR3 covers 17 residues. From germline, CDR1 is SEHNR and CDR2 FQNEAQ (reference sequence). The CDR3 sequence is CASSLETGKIPYNEQFF. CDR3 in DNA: TGTGCCAGCAGCTTAGAGACAGGCAAAATACCATACAATGAGCAGTTCTTC.

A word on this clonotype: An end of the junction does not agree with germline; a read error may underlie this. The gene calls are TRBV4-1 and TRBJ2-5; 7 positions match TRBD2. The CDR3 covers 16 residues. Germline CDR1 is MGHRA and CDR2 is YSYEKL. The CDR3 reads CASSLQAGLVAETRYF. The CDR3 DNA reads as TGCGCCAGCAGCCTCCAGGCCGGACTAGTAGCAGAGACCCGGTACTTC.

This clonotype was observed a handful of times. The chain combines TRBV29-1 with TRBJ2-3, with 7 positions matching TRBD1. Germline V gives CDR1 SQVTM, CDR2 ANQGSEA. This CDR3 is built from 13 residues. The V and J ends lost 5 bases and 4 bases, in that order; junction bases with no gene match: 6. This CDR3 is CSVTGVVADTQYF. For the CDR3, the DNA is TGCAGCGTTACAGGGGTTGTGGCAGATACGCAGTATTTT.

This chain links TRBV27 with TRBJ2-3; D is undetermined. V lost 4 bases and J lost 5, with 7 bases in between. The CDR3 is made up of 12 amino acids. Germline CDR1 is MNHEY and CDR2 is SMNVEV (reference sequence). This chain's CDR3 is CASSSLIDTQYF. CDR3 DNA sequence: TGTGCCAGCAGTTCTCTTATAGATACGCAGTATTTT.

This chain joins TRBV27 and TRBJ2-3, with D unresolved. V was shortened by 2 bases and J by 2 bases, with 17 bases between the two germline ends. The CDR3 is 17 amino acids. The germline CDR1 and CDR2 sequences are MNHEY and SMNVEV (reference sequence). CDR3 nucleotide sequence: TGTGCCAGCAGTTTACTCGCCCAAGGAATACACACAGATACGCAGTATTTT. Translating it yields CASSLLAQGIHTDTQYF.

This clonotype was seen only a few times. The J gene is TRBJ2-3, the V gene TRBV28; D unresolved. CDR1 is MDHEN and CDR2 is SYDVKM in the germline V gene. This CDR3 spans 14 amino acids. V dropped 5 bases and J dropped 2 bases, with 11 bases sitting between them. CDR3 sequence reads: CASSAPGLTDTQYF. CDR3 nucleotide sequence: TGTGCCAGCAGTGCGCCGGGCCTCACAGATACGCAGTATTTT. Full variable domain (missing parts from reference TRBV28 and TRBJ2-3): DVKVTQSSRYLVKRTGEKVFLECVQDMDHENMFWYRQDPGLGLRLIYFSYDVKMKEKGDIPEGYSVSREKKERFSLILESASTNQTSMYLCASSAPGLTDTQYFGPGTRLTVL.

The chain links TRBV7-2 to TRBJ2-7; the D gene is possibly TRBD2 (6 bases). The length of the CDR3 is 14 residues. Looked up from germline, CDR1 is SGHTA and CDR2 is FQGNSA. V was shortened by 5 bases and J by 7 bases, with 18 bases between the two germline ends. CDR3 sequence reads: CASSPIADPWEQYF. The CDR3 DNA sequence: TGTGCCAGCAGCCCGATAGCGGACCCATGGGAGCAGTACTTC.

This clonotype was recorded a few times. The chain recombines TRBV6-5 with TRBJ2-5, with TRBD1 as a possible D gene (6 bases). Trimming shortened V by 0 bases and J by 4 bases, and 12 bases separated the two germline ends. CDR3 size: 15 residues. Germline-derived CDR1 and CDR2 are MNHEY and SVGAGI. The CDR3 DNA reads TGTGCCAGCAGTTACTCGAGGGGGAGACCAGAGACCCAGTACTTC. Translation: CASSYSRGRPETQYF.